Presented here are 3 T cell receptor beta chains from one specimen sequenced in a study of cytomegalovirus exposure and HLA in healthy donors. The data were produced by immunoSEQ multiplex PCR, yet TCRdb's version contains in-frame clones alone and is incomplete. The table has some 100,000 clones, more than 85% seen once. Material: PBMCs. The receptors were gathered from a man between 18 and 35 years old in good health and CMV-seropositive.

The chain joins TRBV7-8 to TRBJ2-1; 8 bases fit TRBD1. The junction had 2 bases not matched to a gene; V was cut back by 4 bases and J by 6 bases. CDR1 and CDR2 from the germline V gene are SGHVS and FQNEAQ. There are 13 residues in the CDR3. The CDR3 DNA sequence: TGTGCCAGCAGCTCCGGACAGGGCAATGAGCAGTTCTTC. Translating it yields CASSSGQGNEQFF.

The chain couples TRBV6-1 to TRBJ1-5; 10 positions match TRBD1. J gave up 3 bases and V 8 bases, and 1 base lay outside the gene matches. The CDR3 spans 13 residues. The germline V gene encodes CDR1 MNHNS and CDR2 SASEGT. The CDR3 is CASGTGVNQPQHF. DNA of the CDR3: TGTGCCAGCGGGACAGGGGTCAATCAGCCCCAGCATTTT.

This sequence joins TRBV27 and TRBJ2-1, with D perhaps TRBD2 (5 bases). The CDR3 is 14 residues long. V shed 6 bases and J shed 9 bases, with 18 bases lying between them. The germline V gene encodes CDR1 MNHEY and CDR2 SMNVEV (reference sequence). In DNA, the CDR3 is TGTGCCAGCAGCCTGGACTCAGCTATGGGTGAGCAGTTCTTC. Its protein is CASSLDSAMGEQFF.